A single sample gave rise to the 27 T cell receptor beta chains below, sequenced in a study of OX40 agonist ivuxolimab in advanced cancers. Measured with immunoSEQ multiplex PCR; TCRdb has only the in-frame clones, and not every one. Of around 89,000 clones listed, roughly 90% are singletons. The specimen was CD4+ or CD8+ T cells sorted from blood, collected in a trial of the OX40 agonist ivuxolimab. These receptors were collected from an adult with an advanced solid tumor such as melanoma, head and neck, liver or kidney cancer.

The J gene is TRBJ2-2, the V gene TRBV10-3; possible D gene TRBD1, 5 bases. The CDR3 is 15 residues long. Germline CDR1 is ENHRY and CDR2 is SYGVKD. The V gene lost 5 bases and the J gene lost 4 bases, with 14 bases spanning the gap. CDR3 sequence reads: CAISLQGLSTGELFF. CDR3 nucleotides: TGTGCCATCAGTCTTCAGGGTCTCAGCACCGGGGAGCTGTTTTTT.

The rearrangement joins TRBV28 to TRBJ2-7; possibly TRBD1 for D (8 bases). With 8 bases removed from V and 2 bases from J, the gap between germline ends came to 16 bases. The CDR3 spans 14 residues. Germline CDR1 is MDHEN and CDR2 is SYDVKM. CDR3 sequence reads: CASYRGGLTYEQYF. The CDR3 DNA follows: TGTGCCAGCTACAGGGGGGGGCTTACCTACGAGCAGTACTTC.

The chain uses TRBV11-3 and TRBJ2-1, with 9 bases aligning to TRBD2. The V segment lost 2 bases and the J segment 10 bases; nucleotides outside the gene matches: 15. The CDR3 runs 17 residues. In germline, CDR1 is SGHNT, CDR2 YENEEA. The CDR3 bases are TGTGCCAGCAGCTTAAGTGTCGGAGCGGGGGGTAAAAAAGAGCAGTTCTTC. Amino acid sequence: CASSLSVGAGGKKEQFF.

The chain joins TRBV7-9 to TRBJ1-3; unclear D gene. In germline, CDR1 is SEHNR, CDR2 FQNEAQ (reference sequence). Between the trimmed V and J ends, which lost 1 base and 2 bases, there was a span of 6 bases. The CDR3 is made up of 14 amino acids. DNA for the CDR3: TGTGCCAGCAGCTTAGAAGGGCCTGGAAACACCATATATTTT. Encoded protein: CASSLEGPGNTIYF.

Sample share makes this clone medium-sized. V and J are TRBV6-1 and TRBJ1-4; D remains unclear. Trimming stripped 4 bases from V and 5 bases from J, with 8 bases between. Germline V gene lookup returns CDR1 MNHNS and CDR2 SASEGT. The length of the CDR3 is 13 residues. CDR3 sequence reads: CASSGGPNEKLFF. The CDR3 DNA follows: TGTGCCAGCAGTGGCGGGCCCAATGAAAAACTGTTTTTT.

The chain has TRBV28 and TRBJ1-2; D remains unclear. CDR1 is MDHEN, CDR2 SYDVKM, per germline. Trimming shortened V by 6 bases and J by 8 bases, and 25 bases separated the two germline ends. This CDR3 comprises 16 residues. The CDR3 here is CASSTPRREVRRGYTF. DNA for the CDR3: TGTGCCAGCAGCACGCCTCGGAGGGAGGTTAGAAGGGGCTACACCTTC.

This clone was seen only once. V and J are TRBV18 and TRBJ2-1, with TRBD2 matching over 8 bases. Per the germline V gene, CDR1 is KGHSH and CDR2 is LQKENI. V dropped 3 bases and J dropped 0; count of bases not matched to a gene: 1. The CDR3 is made up of 15 amino acids. In DNA form, the CDR3 reads TGTGCCAGCTCACCGAGCGGGAGCTCCTACAATGAGCAGTTCTTC. It translates to CASSPSGSSYNEQFF.

DNA for the CDR3: TGTGCCAGTAGTAGTGGCGGGATCATCACAGATACGCAGTATTTT. Amino acid sequence: CASSSGGIITDTQYF. The gene calls are TRBV19 and TRBJ2-3; TRBD2 is a possible D gene (6 bases). V lost 4 bases and J lost 2, with 13 bases in between. Germline V gene lookup returns CDR1 LNHDA and CDR2 SQIVND (reference sequence). CDR3 size: 15 residues.

The genes are TRBV9 and TRBJ2-1, with 7 bases that match TRBD1. The CDR3 is made up of 17 amino acids. The trim removed 2 bases at V and 1 base at J, leaving 9 bases unmatched. Germline V gene lookup returns CDR1 SGDLS and CDR2 YYNGEE. CDR3 coding DNA: TGTGCCAGCAGCGTTGCAACGGACAGGAGATCCTACAATGAGCAGTTCTTC. Translation gives CASSVATDRRSYNEQFF.

The genes are TRBV5-1 and TRBJ1-3; D uncertain. V dropped 0 bases and J dropped 2 bases, with 15 bases sitting between them. The germline gives CDR1 SGHRS, CDR2 YFSETQ. The CDR3 sequence is 17 residues long. CDR3 bases: TGCGCCAGCAGCTTGGGGCCCACGGTAAATCCTGGAAACACCATATATTTT. Translated: CASSLGPTVNPGNTIYF.

This rearrangement joins TRBV5-1 to TRBJ2-7; D remains unclear. The CDR3 is 12 residues long. Germline V gene sequence: CDR1 SGHRS, CDR2 YFSETQ. V was clipped by 4 bases and J by 2 bases, with 7 bases between them. CDR3 loop: CASSPGAYEQYF. DNA of the CDR3: TGCGCCAGCAGCCCAGGAGCCTACGAGCAGTACTTC. The full variable domain, its missing parts supplied by reference TRBV5-1 and TRBJ2-7, is KAGVTQTPRYLIKTRGQQVTLSCSPISGHRSVSWYQQTPGQGLQFLFEYFSETQRNKGNFPGRFSGRQFSNSRSEMNVSTLELGDSALYLCASSPGAYEQYFGPGTRLTVT.

The V call is TRBV7-3, the J call TRBJ1-6; D ambiguous. Germline CDR1 and CDR2: SGHTA and FQGTGA. There are 15 residues in the CDR3. Trimming pared 1 base from V and 8 bases from J, leaving 12 bases between. The DNA of the CDR3 is TGTGCCAGCAGCTTAATGAAGGGTTCCCATTCACCCCTCCACTTT. As protein: CASSLMKGSHSPLHF.

V gene TRBV9 combines with J gene TRBJ2-2, with D perhaps TRBD2 (5 bases). This CDR3 region has 15 residues. The germline V gene encodes CDR1 SGDLS and CDR2 YYNGEE. V was cut by 0 bases and J by 7 bases, with 13 bases left in between. In DNA form, the CDR3 reads TGTGCCAGCAGCGTAGGGGAGTTACGGGTCGGGGAGCTGTTTTTT. Protein sequence: CASSVGELRVGELFF.

The rearrangement links TRBV30 to TRBJ2-6; 9 bases align to TRBD1. The CDR3 extends over 19 amino acids. The germline gives CDR1 GTSNPN, CDR2 SVGIG (reference sequence). Trimming at V came to 4 bases and at J to 0 bases, leaving 13 bases not matched to a gene. CDR3 region: CAWTRGGQGRFSGANVLTF. In DNA, the CDR3 is TGTGCCTGGACAAGGGGGGGACAGGGAAGATTCTCTGGGGCCAACGTCCTGACTTTC. Full variable domain (remainder filled in from reference TRBV30 and TRBJ2-6): SQTIHQWPATLVQPVGSPLSLECTVEGTSNPNLYWYRQAAGRGLQLLFYSVGIGQISSEVPQNLSASRPQDRQFILSSKKLLLSDSGFYLCAWTRGGQGRFSGANVLTFGAGSRLTVL.

The chain has TRBV5-1 and TRBJ2-3, with 9 bases that match TRBD2. Unmatched junction bases numbered 3, after V lost 2 bases and J lost 2 bases. CDR3 length: 15 residues. Germline V CDR1 and CDR2: SGHRS, YFSETQ. The CDR3 nucleotides read TGCGCCAGCAGCTTTAGCGGGGGCTCCACAGATACGCAGTATTTT. It specifies CASSFSGGSTDTQYF.

The chain combines TRBV5-1 with TRBJ2-2; 10 nucleotides align to TRBD1. The CDR3 is 15 residues long. V shed 0 bases, J shed 7 bases, and the junction held 3 bases outside the gene matches. CDR1 and CDR2 (germline): SGHRS, YFSETQ. This chain's CDR3 is CASSLGQGAGGELFF. Written as DNA, the CDR3 is TGCGCCAGCAGCTTGGGACAGGGGGCCGGCGGGGAGCTGTTTTTT.

This clone was found once. This sequence joins TRBV9 and TRBJ2-1, with D perhaps given as TRBD1 or TRBD2 (5 bases each). The CDR3 consists of 14 residues. The V and J ends lost 2 bases and 5 bases respectively, with 11 bases between them. Germline V gives CDR1 SGDLS, CDR2 YYNGEE. This CDR3 is CASSVQLGDNEQFF. The DNA of the CDR3 is TGTGCCAGCAGCGTCCAACTAGGGGACAATGAGCAGTTCTTC.

The chain recombines TRBV6-1 with TRBJ1-5; no firm D call. Germline V lookup: CDR1 MNHNS, CDR2 SASEGT. V dropped 1 base and J dropped 5 bases, with 9 bases sitting between them. The CDR3 spans 14 residues. The CDR3: CASSEVGRDQPQHF. The CDR3 nucleotides read TGTGCCAGCAGTGAAGTGGGTAGGGATCAGCCCCAGCATTTT.

The chain joins TRBV6-5 to TRBJ2-3, with TRBD1 matching 8 bases. Germline values: CDR1 MNHEY, CDR2 SVGAGI. The V gene end was trimmed by 6 bases and the J gene end by 1 base; junction bases not matched to a gene: 3. The CDR3 length is 14 residues. The DNA for the CDR3 is TGTGCCAGCAGGGACAGGGCCGGCACAGATACGCAGTATTTT. Translated, it gives CASRDRAGTDTQYF.

This chain links TRBV18 with TRBJ2-3; 10 nucleotides line up with TRBD2. CDR1 is KGHSH, CDR2 LQKENI, per germline. The CDR3 is 15 residues long. V was clipped by 3 bases and J by 4 bases; unmatched bases: 4. The CDR3 is CASSPTGTSADTQYF. The CDR3 bases are TGTGCCAGCTCACCGACCGGGACTAGCGCAGATACGCAGTATTTT. The variable domain in full, completed from reference TRBV18 and TRBJ2-3, reads NAGVMQNPRHLVRRRGQEARLRCSPMKGHSHVYWYRQLPEEGLKFMVYLQKENIIDESGMPKERFSAEFPKEGPSILRIQQVVRGDSAAYFCASSPTGTSADTQYFGPGTRLTVL.

V usage is TRBV5-4 and J usage is TRBJ2-7; D is unclear. CDR3 length equals 16 residues. V was shortened by 4 bases and J by 3 bases, with 20 bases between the two germline ends. The germline CDR1 and CDR2 sequences are SGHNT and YYREEE (reference sequence). This CDR3 is CASSASSMEGYYEQYF. The CDR3 nucleotides read TGTGCCAGCAGCGCCTCGAGTATGGAAGGCTACTACGAGCAGTACTTC.

This clone was counted a single time. The V and J genes are TRBV4-1 and TRBJ2-5; 7 nucleotides align to TRBD2. This CDR3 spans 14 amino acids. The trim removed 3 bases at V and 2 bases at J, leaving 3 bases unmatched. Germline V gene sequence: CDR1 MGHRA, CDR2 YSYEKL. The CDR3 nucleotides are TGCGCCAGCAGCCACCCGGGACTACAAGAGACCCAGTACTTC. Protein: CASSHPGLQETQYF.

The chain carries TRBV5-1 and TRBJ2-1; the match to TRBD2 covers 10 bases. Germline-derived CDR1 and CDR2 are SGHRS and YFSETQ. V gave up 0 bases and J gave up 9 bases; unmatched junction bases: 9. CDR3 length equals 16 residues. CDR3 sequence (DNA): TGCGCCAGCAGCTTGGAGAGCGGGAGGGCTTGGAGTGAGCAGTTCTTC. Amino acids: CASSLESGRAWSEQFF.

The V and J genes are TRBV5-1 and TRBJ2-5; no firm D call. Germline V gives CDR1 SGHRS, CDR2 YFSETQ. V was pared by 1 base and J by 8 bases, with 18 bases between. This CDR3 has 15 residues. The CDR3 region has the DNA TGCGCCAGCAGCTTGAGTGGCTTCGGCGGTGACACCCAGTACTTC. Its translation: CASSLSGFGGDTQYF.

The V gene is TRBV2, the J gene TRBJ1-2; tentative D call: TRBD1 (6 bases). Germline V gene data show CDR1 as SNHLY and CDR2 as FYNNEI. V dropped 7 bases and J dropped 2 bases, with 17 bases sitting between them. CDR3 length: 15 residues. This CDR3 reads CASTLSGQLNYGYTF. Written as DNA, the CDR3 is TGTGCCAGCACTTTATCAGGACAGCTCAACTATGGCTACACCTTC.

The chain has TRBV7-2 and TRBJ2-4, with TRBD2 as a possible D gene (6 bases). Germline V gene data show CDR1 as SGHTA and CDR2 as FQGNSA. This CDR3 contains 14 residues. V was shortened by 4 bases and J by 5 bases, with 12 bases between the two germline ends. The CDR3: CASSSRGGENIQYF. The CDR3 region has the DNA TGTGCCAGCAGCTCCCGCGGCGGGGAAAACATTCAGTACTTC.

This chain's CDR3 is CASSQGTVYNEQFF. In DNA, the CDR3 is TGCGCCAGCAGCCAGGGGACGGTCTACAATGAGCAGTTCTTC. V gene TRBV4-3 combines with J gene TRBJ2-1, with D possibly called TRBD1 or TRBD2 (5 bases each). The CDR3 runs 14 residues. V lost 3 bases and J 3 bases, leaving 9 bases between the germline ends. Germline lookup yields CDR1 LGHNA and CDR2 YSLEER.